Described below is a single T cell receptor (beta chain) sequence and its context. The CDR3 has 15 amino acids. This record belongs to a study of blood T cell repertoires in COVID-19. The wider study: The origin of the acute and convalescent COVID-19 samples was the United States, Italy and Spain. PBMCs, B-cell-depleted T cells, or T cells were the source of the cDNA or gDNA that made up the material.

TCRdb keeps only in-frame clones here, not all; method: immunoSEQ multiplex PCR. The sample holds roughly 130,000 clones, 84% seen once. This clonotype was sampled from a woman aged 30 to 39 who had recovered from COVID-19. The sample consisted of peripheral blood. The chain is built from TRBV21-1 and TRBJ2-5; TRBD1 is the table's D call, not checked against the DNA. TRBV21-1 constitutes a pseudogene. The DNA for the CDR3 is TGTGCCAGCAGCAAAGGGCAGGGGCAGGGAGAGACCCAGTACTTC. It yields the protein CASSKGQGQGETQYF.